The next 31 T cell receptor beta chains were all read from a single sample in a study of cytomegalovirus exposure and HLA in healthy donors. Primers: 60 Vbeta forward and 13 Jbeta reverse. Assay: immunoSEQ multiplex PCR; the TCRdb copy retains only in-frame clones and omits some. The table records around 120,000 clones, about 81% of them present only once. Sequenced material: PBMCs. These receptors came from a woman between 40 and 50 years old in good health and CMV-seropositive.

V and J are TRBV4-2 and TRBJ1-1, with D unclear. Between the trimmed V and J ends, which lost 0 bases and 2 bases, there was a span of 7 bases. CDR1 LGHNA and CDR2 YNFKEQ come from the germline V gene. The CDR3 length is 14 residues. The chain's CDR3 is CASSQDLLNTEAFF. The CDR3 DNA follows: TGTGCCAGCAGCCAAGATCTACTCAACACTGAAGCTTTCTTT.

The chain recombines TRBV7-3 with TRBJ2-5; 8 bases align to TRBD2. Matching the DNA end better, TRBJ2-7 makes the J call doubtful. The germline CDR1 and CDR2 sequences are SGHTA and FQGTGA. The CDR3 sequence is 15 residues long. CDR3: CASSPNGGVLDEQYF. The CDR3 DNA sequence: TGTGCCAGCAGCCCCAACGGGGGGGTGCTAGACGAGCAGTACTTC.

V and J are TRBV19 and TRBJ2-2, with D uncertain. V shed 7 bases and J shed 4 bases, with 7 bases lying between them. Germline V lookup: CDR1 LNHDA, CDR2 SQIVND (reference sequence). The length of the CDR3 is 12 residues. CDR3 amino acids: CASNTVTGELFF. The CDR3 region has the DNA TGTGCCAGTAATACAGTCACCGGGGAGCTGTTTTTT.

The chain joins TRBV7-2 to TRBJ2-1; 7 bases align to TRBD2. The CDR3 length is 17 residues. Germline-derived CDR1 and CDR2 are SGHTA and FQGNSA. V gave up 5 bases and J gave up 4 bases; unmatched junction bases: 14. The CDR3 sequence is CASSRPSSGTHYNEQFF. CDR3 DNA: TGTGCCAGCAGCCGACCCTCTAGCGGTACCCATTACAATGAGCAGTTCTTC.

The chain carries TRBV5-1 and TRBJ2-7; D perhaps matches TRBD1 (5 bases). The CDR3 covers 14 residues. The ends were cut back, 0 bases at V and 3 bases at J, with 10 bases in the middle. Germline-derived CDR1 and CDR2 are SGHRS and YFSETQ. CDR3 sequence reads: CASSLAWGDYEQYF. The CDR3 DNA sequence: TGCGCCAGCAGCTTGGCCTGGGGCGACTACGAGCAGTACTTC.

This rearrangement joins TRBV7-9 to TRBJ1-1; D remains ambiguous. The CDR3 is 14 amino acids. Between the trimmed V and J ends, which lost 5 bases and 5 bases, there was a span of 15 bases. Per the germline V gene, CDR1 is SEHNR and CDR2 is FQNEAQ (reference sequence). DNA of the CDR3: TGTGCCAGCAGCAATTCGGGATCTAGGACTGAAGCTTTCTTT. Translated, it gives CASSNSGSRTEAFF.

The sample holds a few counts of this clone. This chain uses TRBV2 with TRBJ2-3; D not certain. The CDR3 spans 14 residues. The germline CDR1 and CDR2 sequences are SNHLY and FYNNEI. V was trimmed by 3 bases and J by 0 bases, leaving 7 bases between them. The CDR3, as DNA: TGTGCCAGCAGTGATGTCGAGAGCACAGATACGCAGTATTTT. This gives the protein CASSDVESTDTQYF.

The CDR3 loop is CASSRGQGGNYGYTF. DNA of the CDR3: TGTGCCAGCAGCCGAGGACAGGGGGGCAACTATGGCTACACCTTC. V gene TRBV11-2 combines with J gene TRBJ1-2; TRBD1 matches 10 bases. Germline trimming cut 5 bases from V and 2 bases from J; bases unmatched to any gene: 5. The CDR3 is 15 residues long. CDR1 and CDR2 from the germline V gene are SGHAT and FQNNGV.

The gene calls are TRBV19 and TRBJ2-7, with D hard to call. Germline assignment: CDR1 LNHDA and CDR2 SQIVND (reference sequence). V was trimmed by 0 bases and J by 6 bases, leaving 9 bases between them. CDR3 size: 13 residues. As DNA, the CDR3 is TGTGCCAGTAGTATAGACCCCTTCGGCGAGCAGTACTTC. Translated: CASSIDPFGEQYF.

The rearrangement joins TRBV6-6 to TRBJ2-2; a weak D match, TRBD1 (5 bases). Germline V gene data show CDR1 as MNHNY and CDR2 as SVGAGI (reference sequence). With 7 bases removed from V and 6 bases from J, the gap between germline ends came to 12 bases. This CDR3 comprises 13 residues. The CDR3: CASIFQGAGELFF. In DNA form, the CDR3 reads TGTGCCAGCATCTTCCAGGGCGCCGGGGAGCTGTTTTTT.

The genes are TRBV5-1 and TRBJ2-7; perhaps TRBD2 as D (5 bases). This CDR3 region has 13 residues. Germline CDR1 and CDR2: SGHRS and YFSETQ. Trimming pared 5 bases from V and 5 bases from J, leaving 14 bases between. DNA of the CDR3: TGCGCCAGCAGTTCGGGAAAAGGAGACGAGCAGTACTTC. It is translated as CASSSGKGDEQYF.

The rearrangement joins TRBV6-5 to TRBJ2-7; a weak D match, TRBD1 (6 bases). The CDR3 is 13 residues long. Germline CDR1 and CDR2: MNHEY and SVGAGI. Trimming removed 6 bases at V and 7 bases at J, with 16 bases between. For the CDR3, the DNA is TGTGCCAGCAGCCGACAGGTGGCGTATGAGCAGTACTTC. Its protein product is CASSRQVAYEQYF.

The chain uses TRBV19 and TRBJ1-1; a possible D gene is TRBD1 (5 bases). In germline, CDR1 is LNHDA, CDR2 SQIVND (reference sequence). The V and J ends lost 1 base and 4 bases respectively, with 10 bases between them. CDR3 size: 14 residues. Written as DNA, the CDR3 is TGTGCCAGTAGTATAGTGCAGGGCCCCACTGAAGCTTTCTTT. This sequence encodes CASSIVQGPTEAFF.

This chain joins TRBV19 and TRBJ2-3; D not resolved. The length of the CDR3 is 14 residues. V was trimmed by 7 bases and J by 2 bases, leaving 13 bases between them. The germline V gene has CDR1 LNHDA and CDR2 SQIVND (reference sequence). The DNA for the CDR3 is TGTGCCAGTACCGCGACCCGGGTCACAGATACGCAGTATTTT. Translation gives CASTATRVTDTQYF.

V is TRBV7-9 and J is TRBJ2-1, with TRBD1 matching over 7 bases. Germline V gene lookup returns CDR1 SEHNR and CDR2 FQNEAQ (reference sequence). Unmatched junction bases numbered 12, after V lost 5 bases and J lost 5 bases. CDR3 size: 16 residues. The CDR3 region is CASSTTPGQPNNEQFF. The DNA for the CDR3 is TGTGCCAGCAGCACCACCCCGGGACAGCCAAACAATGAGCAGTTCTTC.

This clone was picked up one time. This chain's CDR3 is CASSWAPNTEAFF. The CDR3 DNA reads as TGCGCCAGCAGCTGGGCCCCGAACACTGAAGCTTTCTTT. The gene calls are TRBV5-1 and TRBJ1-1, with D uncertain. The germline V gene has CDR1 SGHRS and CDR2 YFSETQ. The germline V and J ends were trimmed by 3 bases and 1 base, with 7 bases remaining between them. The length of the CDR3 is 13 residues.

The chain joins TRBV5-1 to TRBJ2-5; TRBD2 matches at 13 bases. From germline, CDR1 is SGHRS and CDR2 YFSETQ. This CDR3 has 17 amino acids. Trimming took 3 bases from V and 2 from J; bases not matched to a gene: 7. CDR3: CASSSGLAGAQQETQYF. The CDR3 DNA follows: TGCGCCAGCAGCTCCGGACTAGCGGGGGCCCAACAAGAGACCCAGTACTTC.

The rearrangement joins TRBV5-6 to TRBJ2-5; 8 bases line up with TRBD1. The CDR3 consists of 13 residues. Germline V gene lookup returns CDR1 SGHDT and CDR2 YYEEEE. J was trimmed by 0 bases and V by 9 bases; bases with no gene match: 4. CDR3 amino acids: CATGTGNQETQYF. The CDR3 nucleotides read TGTGCCACCGGGACAGGAAACCAAGAGACCCAGTACTTC.

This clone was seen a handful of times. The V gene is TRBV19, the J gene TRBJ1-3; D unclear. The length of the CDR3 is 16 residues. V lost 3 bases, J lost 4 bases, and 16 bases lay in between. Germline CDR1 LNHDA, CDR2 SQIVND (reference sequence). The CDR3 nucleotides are TGTGCCAGTAGTATCTCCGGGTCTAAACGCGGAAACACCATATATTTT. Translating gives CASSISGSKRGNTIYF.

The CDR3 loop is CASRPKKTGPYEQYF. For the CDR3, the DNA is TGTGCCAGCAGGCCAAAGAAGACAGGACCTTACGAGCAGTACTTC. This chain uses TRBV13 with TRBJ2-7; D might be TRBD1 (6 bases). Germline V gives CDR1 PRHDT, CDR2 FYEKMQ (reference sequence). Trimming stripped 6 bases from V and 4 bases from J, with 19 bases between. This CDR3 is built from 15 residues.

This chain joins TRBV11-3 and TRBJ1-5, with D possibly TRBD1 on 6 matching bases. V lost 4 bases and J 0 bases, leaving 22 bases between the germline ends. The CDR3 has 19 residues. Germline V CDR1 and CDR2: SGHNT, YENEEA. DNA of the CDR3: TGTGCCAGCAGCTCCCTGATTGGGGGCCCCTCTTATAGCAATCAGCCCCAGCATTTT. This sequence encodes CASSSLIGGPSYSNQPQHF.

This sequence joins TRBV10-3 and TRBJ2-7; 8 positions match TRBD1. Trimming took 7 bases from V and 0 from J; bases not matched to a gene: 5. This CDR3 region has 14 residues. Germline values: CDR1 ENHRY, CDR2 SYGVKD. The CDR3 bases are TGTGCCATCACCCCGGACAGGGACTCCTACGAGCAGTACTTC. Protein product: CAITPDRDSYEQYF.

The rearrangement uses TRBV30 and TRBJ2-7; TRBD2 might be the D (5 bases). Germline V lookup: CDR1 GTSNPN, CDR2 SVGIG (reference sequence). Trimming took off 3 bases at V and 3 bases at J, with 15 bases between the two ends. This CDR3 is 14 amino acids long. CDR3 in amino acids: CAWREDFDDYEQYF. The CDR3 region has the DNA TGTGCCTGGAGAGAGGACTTCGACGACTACGAGCAGTACTTC. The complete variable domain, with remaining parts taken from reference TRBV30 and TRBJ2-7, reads SQTIHQWPATLVQPVGSPLSLECTVEGTSNPNLYWYRQAAGRGLQLLFYSVGIGQISSEVPQNLSASRPQDRQFILSSKKLLLSDSGFYLCAWREDFDDYEQYFGPGTRLTVT.

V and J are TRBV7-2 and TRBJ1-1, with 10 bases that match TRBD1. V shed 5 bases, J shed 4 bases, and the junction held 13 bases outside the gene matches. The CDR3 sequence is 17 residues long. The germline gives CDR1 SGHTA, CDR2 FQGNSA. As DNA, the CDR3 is TGTGCCAGCAGCGCAGGGACAGGGGCGCGGTATAGCACTGAAGCTTTCTTT. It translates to CASSAGTGARYSTEAFF.

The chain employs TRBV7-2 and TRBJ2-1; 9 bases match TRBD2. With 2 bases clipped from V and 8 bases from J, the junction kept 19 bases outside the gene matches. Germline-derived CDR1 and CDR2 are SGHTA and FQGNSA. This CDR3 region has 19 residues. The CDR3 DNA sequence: TGTGCCAGCAGCTTATTCGCGGGATCTCTAGCGGGATTGGTCGATGAGCAGTTCTTC. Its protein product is CASSLFAGSLAGLVDEQFF.

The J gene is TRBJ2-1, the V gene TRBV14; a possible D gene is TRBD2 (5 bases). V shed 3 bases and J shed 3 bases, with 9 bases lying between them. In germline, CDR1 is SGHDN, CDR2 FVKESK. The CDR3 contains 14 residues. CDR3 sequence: CASSQDFFYNEQFF. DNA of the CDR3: TGTGCCAGCAGCCAGGACTTCTTCTACAATGAGCAGTTCTTC.

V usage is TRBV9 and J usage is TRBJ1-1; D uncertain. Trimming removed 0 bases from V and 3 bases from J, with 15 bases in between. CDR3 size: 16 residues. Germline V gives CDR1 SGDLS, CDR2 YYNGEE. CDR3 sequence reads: CASSVGARNFDTEAFF. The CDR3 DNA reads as TGTGCCAGCAGCGTAGGGGCCAGGAACTTTGACACTGAAGCTTTCTTT.

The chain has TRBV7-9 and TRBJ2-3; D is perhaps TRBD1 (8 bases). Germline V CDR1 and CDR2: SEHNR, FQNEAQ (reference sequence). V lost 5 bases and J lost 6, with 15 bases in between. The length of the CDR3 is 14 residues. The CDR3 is CASSVDREGDTQYF. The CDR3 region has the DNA TGTGCCAGCAGCGTGGACAGGGAGGGGGATACGCAGTATTTT.

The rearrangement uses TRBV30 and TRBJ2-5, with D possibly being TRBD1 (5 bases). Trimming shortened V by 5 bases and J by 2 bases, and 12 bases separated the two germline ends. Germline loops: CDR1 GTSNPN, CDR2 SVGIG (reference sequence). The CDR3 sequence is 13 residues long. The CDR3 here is CAWSPRQQETQYF. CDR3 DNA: TGTGCCTGGTCACCTCGACAGCAAGAGACCCAGTACTTC.

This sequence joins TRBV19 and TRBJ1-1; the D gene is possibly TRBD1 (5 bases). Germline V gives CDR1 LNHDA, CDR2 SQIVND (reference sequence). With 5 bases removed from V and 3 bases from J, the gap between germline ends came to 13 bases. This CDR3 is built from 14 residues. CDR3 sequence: CASSSQGTDTEAFF. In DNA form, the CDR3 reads TGTGCCAGTAGTTCTCAGGGCACGGACACTGAAGCTTTCTTT.

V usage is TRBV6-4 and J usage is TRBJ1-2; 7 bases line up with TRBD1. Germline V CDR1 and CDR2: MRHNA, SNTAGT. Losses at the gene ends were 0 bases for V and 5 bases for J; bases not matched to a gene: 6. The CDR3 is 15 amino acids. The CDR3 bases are TGTGCCAGCAGTGACTCTGTCACAGGGGTGTATGGCTACACCTTC. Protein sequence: CASSDSVTGVYGYTF.